The rows below give T cell receptor beta chains drawn from one sample of a study of blood T cell repertoires in COVID-19. Generated by immunoSEQ multiplex PCR, the TCRdb table keeps only in-frame clones and is missing some. The sample contains hundreds of thousands of clones, roughly 82% of which appear only once. The sequenced sample was peripheral blood. Receptors were obtained from a woman aged 70-85 years with acute or convalescent COVID-19. Each CDR3 is given with its conserved first and last residue. Each record gives: CDR3 length, J gene, V gene, D gene, clone size, CDR3 protein, CDR3 DNA. The D gene is left open where the match is weak. Clone size is shown for a subset of rows, as once, few, many or a class of expanded clone.

length: 16
J: TRBJ2-2
V: TRBV7-8
D: TRBD1
size: once
CDR3: CASSLRQGAYTGELFF
DNA: TGTGCCAGCAGCCTACGACAGGGGGCGTACACCGGGGAGCTGTTTTTT

length: 14
J: TRBJ2-3
V: TRBV6-5
D: TRBD1
size: .
CDR3: CASSSGTGTGTQYF
DNA: TGTGCCAGCAGTTCCGGGACAGGGACAGGTACGCAGTATTTT

length: 14
J: TRBJ1-2
V: TRBV6-2/TRBV6-3
D: TRBD1
size: .
CDR3: CASSTWTGDYGYTF
DNA: TGTGCCAGCAGTACCTGGACAGGGGACTATGGCTACACCTTC

length: 15
J: TRBJ1-5
V: TRBV28
D: TRBD1
size: .
CDR3: CASSEGGQGQQPQHF
DNA: TGTGCCAGCAGTGAGGGAGGACAGGGGCAACAGCCCCAGCATTTT

length: 16
J: TRBJ2-3
V: TRBV28
D: TRBD1
size: .
CDR3: CASSLYSGGGTDTQYF
DNA: TGTGCCAGCAGTTTATACTCAGGGGGCGGGACAGATACGCAGTATTTT

length: 14
J: TRBJ2-7
V: TRBV7-8
D: .
size: once
CDR3: CASSLQGGFYEQYF
DNA: TGTGCCAGCAGCTTACAGGGAGGATTCTACGAGCAGTACTTC

length: 14
J: TRBJ1-2
V: TRBV6-5
D: .
size: few
CDR3: CASSYSFSGYGYTF
DNA: TGTGCCAGCAGTTACTCGTTCTCAGGGTATGGCTACACCTTC

length: 16
J: TRBJ2-2
V: TRBV5-1
D: TRBD2
size: .
CDR3: CASSLVASGGAGELFF
DNA: TGCGCCAGCAGCTTGGTAGCCAGCGGGGGTGCCGGGGAGCTGTTTTTT

length: 15
J: TRBJ1-6
V: TRBV6-5
D: .
size: .
CDR3: CASSYSIGENSPLHF
DNA: TGTGCCAGCAGTTACTCGATCGGGGAGAATTCACCCCTCCACTTT

length: 15
J: TRBJ1-2
V: TRBV4-3
D: .
size: few
CDR3: CASSQENRAWYGYTF
DNA: TGCGCCAGCAGCCAAGAGAACAGGGCTTGGTATGGCTACACCTTC

length: 12
J: TRBJ2-2
V: TRBV7-9
D: .
size: .
CDR3: CASSLVSGELFF
DNA: TGTGCCAGCAGCTTAGTGAGCGGGGAGCTGTTTTTT

length: 15
J: TRBJ2-7
V: TRBV6-5
D: .
size: .
CDR3: CASSQDRLPAGEQYF
DNA: TGTGCCAGCTCGCAAGATAGACTCCCTGCGGGGGAGCAGTACTTC

length: 16
J: TRBJ1-6
V: TRBV6-6
D: .
size: .
CDR3: CASSYVRGPGNSPLHF
DNA: TGTGCCAGCAGTTACGTCCGGGGTCCTGGTAATTCACCCCTCCACTTT

length: 15
J: TRBJ1-3
V: TRBV5-1
D: .
size: .
CDR3: CASSSGTYSGNTIYF
DNA: TGCGCCAGCAGCTCGGGGACTTACTCTGGAAACACCATATATTTT

length: 15
J: TRBJ1-6
V: TRBV6-6
D: .
size: .
CDR3: CASSLEAATLSPLHF
DNA: TGTGCCAGCAGTCTCGAGGCCGCTACCCTTTCACCCCTCCACTTT

length: 14
J: TRBJ1-3
V: TRBV6-5
D: TRBD1
size: .
CDR3: CASSSQGQGNTIYF
DNA: TGTGCCAGCAGTTCACAGGGACAGGGAAACACCATATATTTT

length: 17
J: TRBJ1-4
V: TRBV29-1
D: TRBD1
size: .
CDR3: CSVAGGQGDATNEKLFF
DNA: TGCAGCGTCGCTGGGGGACAGGGAGATGCAACTAATGAAAAACTGTTTTTT

length: 14
J: TRBJ2-4
V: TRBV11-2
D: TRBD1
size: .
CDR3: CASSEGQAKNIQYF
DNA: TGTGCCAGCAGCGAGGGACAGGCGAAAAACATTCAGTACTTC

length: 13
J: TRBJ1-1
V: TRBV29-1
D: .
size: .
CDR3: CSVASGADTEAFF
DNA: TGCAGCGTTGCAAGCGGGGCGGACACTGAAGCTTTCTTT

length: 16
J: TRBJ2-2
V: TRBV9
D: .
size: few
CDR3: CASSPRIVEDTGELFF
DNA: TGTGCCAGCAGCCCCCGGATAGTCGAGGACACCGGGGAGCTGTTTTTT

length: 15
J: TRBJ2-1
V: TRBV7-2
D: TRBD2
size: few
CDR3: CASSLVGGGYNEQFF
DNA: TGTGCCAGCAGCTTAGTTGGCGGGGGTTACAATGAGCAGTTCTTC

length: 14
J: TRBJ2-5
V: TRBV7-8
D: .
size: few
CDR3: CASSSSGFRETQYF
DNA: TGTGCCAGCAGCTCCTCAGGGTTCCGAGAGACCCAGTACTTC

length: 15
J: TRBJ1-4
V: TRBV11-2
D: .
size: few
CDR3: CASSLGEGRIEKLFF
DNA: TGTGCCAGCAGCTTAGGTGAGGGCCGGATTGAAAAACTGTTTTTT

length: 15
J: TRBJ2-3
V: TRBV2
D: TRBD2
size: .
CDR3: CASTPLGLDTDTQYF
DNA: TGTGCCAGCACCCCCCTAGGACTAGACACAGATACGCAGTATTTT

length: 15
J: TRBJ1-4
V: TRBV5-6
D: .
size: .
CDR3: CASSLVADYNEKLFF
DNA: TGTGCCAGCAGCTTGGTGGCAGATTATAATGAAAAACTGTTTTTT

length: 19
J: TRBJ2-7
V: TRBV6-2/TRBV6-3
D: TRBD1
size: .
CDR3: CASSYSRVSRTGFVYEQYF
DNA: TGTGCCAGCAGTTACTCGAGGGTGAGCCGGACAGGGTTCGTGTACGAGCAGTACTTC

length: 14
J: TRBJ2-5
V: TRBV7-2
D: TRBD1
size: .
CDR3: CASSPDRGSETQYF
DNA: TGTGCCAGCAGTCCAGACAGGGGGTCAGAGACCCAGTACTTC

length: 15
J: TRBJ1-2
V: TRBV2
D: TRBD1
size: once
CDR3: CASKGRQGSYYGYTF
DNA: TGTGCCAGCAAGGGGCGACAGGGGTCCTACTATGGCTACACCTTC

length: 12
J: TRBJ1-2
V: TRBV29-1
D: .
size: .
CDR3: CSVEDRNYGYTF
DNA: TGCAGCGTTGAAGACAGAAACTATGGCTACACCTTC

length: 15
J: TRBJ1-5
V: TRBV28
D: .
size: .
CDR3: CASSLEGGRNQPQHF
DNA: TGTGCCAGCAGTTTAGAAGGAGGGCGCAATCAGCCCCAGCATTTT

length: 13
J: TRBJ2-7
V: TRBV27
D: .
size: .
CDR3: CASSLADSYEQYF
DNA: TGTGCCAGCAGTTTAGCAGATTCCTACGAGCAGTACTTC

length: 16
J: TRBJ2-4
V: TRBV3-1/TRBV3-2
D: .
size: .
CDR3: CASSQASFLSKNIQYF
DNA: TGTGCCAGCAGCCAAGCGTCTTTCCTCTCCAAAAACATTCAGTACTTC

length: 15
J: TRBJ2-2
V: TRBV6-4
D: TRBD1
size: .
CDR3: CASSVGTANTGELFF
DNA: TGTGCCAGCAGTGTGGGGACAGCGAACACCGGGGAGCTGTTTTTT

length: 14
J: TRBJ2-7
V: TRBV27
D: TRBD2
size: .
CDR3: CASESGGAPYEQYF
DNA: TGTGCCAGCGAGAGCGGGGGGGCCCCCTACGAGCAGTACTTC

length: 15
J: TRBJ1-4
V: TRBV27
D: TRBD1
size: .
CDR3: CASSFHDRVGEKLFF
DNA: TGTGCCAGCAGTTTCCACGACAGGGTTGGGGAAAAACTGTTTTTT

length: 15
J: TRBJ1-3
V: TRBV3-1/TRBV3-2
D: TRBD1
size: .
CDR3: CASSPRGDGRNTIYF
DNA: TGTGCCAGCAGCCCCAGGGGGGATGGTCGGAACACCATATATTTT

length: 15
J: TRBJ1-1
V: TRBV27
D: .
size: .
CDR3: CASSSNRLMNTEAFF
DNA: TGTGCCAGCAGTTCCAACAGGCTTATGAACACTGAAGCTTTCTTT

length: 14
J: TRBJ2-7
V: TRBV3-1/TRBV3-2
D: TRBD1
size: .
CDR3: CASSRGQGSYEQYF
DNA: TGTGCCAGCAGCCGAGGACAGGGGTCCTACGAGCAGTACTTC

length: 11
J: TRBJ2-2
V: TRBV6-6
D: .
size: .
CDR3: CASSPLGELFF
DNA: TGTGCCAGCAGTCCCCTCGGGGAGCTGTTTTTT

length: 13
J: TRBJ1-2
V: TRBV6-2/TRBV6-3
D: TRBD1
size: .
CDR3: CASSYTGQAGYTF
DNA: TGTGCCAGCAGTTACACTGGACAGGCGGGCTACACCTTC

length: 15
J: TRBJ2-5
V: TRBV9
D: TRBD2
size: .
CDR3: CASSPGGGVKETQYF
DNA: TGTGCCAGCAGCCCCGGGGGGGGCGTTAAAGAGACCCAGTACTTC

length: 13
J: TRBJ2-5
V: TRBV12-3/TRBV12-4
D: .
size: .
CDR3: CASSSPPQETQYF
DNA: TGTGCCAGCAGTTCCCCTCCTCAAGAGACCCAGTACTTC

length: 13
J: TRBJ2-7
V: TRBV19
D: .
size: few
CDR3: CASSIGRVSEQYF
DNA: TGTGCCAGTAGTATAGGTCGAGTGAGCGAGCAGTACTTC

length: 16
J: TRBJ2-5
V: TRBV27
D: TRBD1
size: .
CDR3: CASSKTRQGFQETQYF
DNA: TGTGCCAGCAGTAAAACGCGACAGGGCTTCCAAGAGACCCAGTACTTC

length: 13
J: TRBJ2-1
V: TRBV7-9
D: .
size: .
CDR3: CASSLGAFNEQFF
DNA: TGTGCCAGCAGCTTAGGGGCTTTTAATGAGCAGTTCTTC

length: 16
J: TRBJ1-2
V: TRBV5-1
D: .
size: once
CDR3: CASSRSLEGSLYGYTF
DNA: TGCGCCAGCAGCCGTAGTTTAGAGGGATCTTTATATGGCTACACCTTC

length: 16
J: TRBJ2-3
V: TRBV6-1
D: .
size: .
CDR3: CASSEGQLRGTDTQYF
DNA: TGTGCCAGCAGTGAAGGACAGCTTAGAGGCACAGATACGCAGTATTTT

length: 13
J: TRBJ2-7
V: TRBV5-6
D: .
size: .
CDR3: CASSPRTGSEQYF
DNA: TGTGCCAGCAGCCCAAGAACAGGCTCCGAGCAGTACTTC

length: 15
J: TRBJ2-1
V: TRBV19
D: .
size: .
CDR3: CASSISSGPYNEQFF
DNA: TGTGCCAGTAGTATATCCAGCGGGCCGTACAATGAGCAGTTCTTC

length: 14
J: TRBJ1-1
V: TRBV6-2/TRBV6-3
D: .
size: .
CDR3: CASSYPQGLAEAFF
DNA: TGTGCCAGCAGTTACCCCCAGGGGCTCGCTGAAGCTTTCTTT

length: 16
J: TRBJ1-2
V: TRBV7-2
D: TRBD1
size: .
CDR3: CASTHKATGTGEVATF
DNA: TGTGCCAGCACCCACAAGGCGACCGGGACAGGGGAGGTGGCCACCTTC

length: 15
J: TRBJ2-7
V: TRBV5-5
D: .
size: .
CDR3: CASSLAGEGGYEQYF
DNA: TGTGCCAGCAGCTTGGCCGGGGAAGGGGGCTACGAGCAGTACTTC

length: 13
J: TRBJ1-2
V: TRBV7-8
D: .
size: .
CDR3: CASSRTGSYGYTF
DNA: TGTGCCAGCAGTCGGACGGGGAGCTATGGCTACACCTTC

length: 14
J: TRBJ1-3
V: TRBV6-1
D: .
size: .
CDR3: CASSEGGLGNTIYF
DNA: TGTGCCAGCAGTGAAGGGGGGCTCGGAAACACCATATATTTT

length: 15
J: TRBJ1-3
V: TRBV27
D: .
size: .
CDR3: CASSLKLNSGNTIYF
DNA: TGTGCCAGCAGTTTAAAACTGAACTCTGGAAACACCATATATTTT

length: 17
J: TRBJ2-3
V: TRBV4-1
D: .
size: .
CDR3: CASSQDPAGAPTDTQYF
DNA: TGCGCCAGCAGCCAAGATCCCGCGGGGGCCCCCACAGATACGCAGTATTTT

length: 15
J: TRBJ1-1
V: TRBV3-1/TRBV3-2
D: .
size: .
CDR3: CASSPIGGGKAEAFF
DNA: TGTGCCAGCAGCCCGATCGGGGGGGGTAAGGCTGAAGCTTTCTTT